The entry below gives a single T cell receptor (beta chain) sequence along with its context. Its target is unknown. The data derive from a study of cytomegalovirus exposure and HLA in healthy donors. Study-level information: The 120 validation repertoires matched the 666 first-cohort repertoires in platform, a later analysis reported.

General study results and limits: Rare TCR sequences predominated, though certain public TCRs were found in many donors.

The donors were in the roughly 110-subject validation cohort; that cohort was separate from the roughly 660-subject first cohort. Trimming shortened V by 4 bases and J by 4 bases, and 17 bases separated the two germline ends. CDR3 length equals 15 residues. Germline V gene data show CDR1 as SGHNT and CDR2 as YYREEE (reference sequence). The assay was immunoSEQ multiplex PCR, and TCRdb's table has in-frame clones only and misses some. Here the sample spans some 150,000 clones, roughly nine tenths being singletons. The rearrangement joins TRBV5-4 to TRBJ1-1; possibly TRBD1 for D (6 bases). Specimen: PBMCs. The clonotype comes from a woman aged 18-29 years in good health and CMV-seropositive. The CDR3 DNA reads TGTGCCAGCAGCATACCACAGGGATTAATCACTGAAGCTTTCTTT. This sequence encodes CASSIPQGLITEAFF. Using reference TRBV5-4 and TRBJ1-1 for the parts outside the CDR3, the full variable domain is ETGVTQSPTHLIKTRGQQVTLRCSSQSGHNTVSWYQQALGQGPQFIFQYYREEENGRGNFPPRFSGLQFPNYSSELNVNALELDDSALYLCASSIPQGLITEAFFGQGTRLTVV.